This T cell receptor (beta chain) was identified during a study of cytomegalovirus exposure and HLA in healthy donors. The length of the CDR3 is 16 residues. V gave up 0 bases and J gave up 0 bases; unmatched junction bases: 4. CDR1 SGHRS and CDR2 YFSETQ come from the germline V gene. Researchers ran the PCR with 60 Vbeta and 13 Jbeta primers. Sequencing used immunoSEQ multiplex PCR; TCRdb keeps in-frame clones, though not all of them. The sample lists roughly 120,000 clones, around 73% occurring once. Study observations and caveats: Association of 17,000 or so TCR beta sequences with HLA alleles was found at 0.05 false discovery rate in a later analysis. Among the most significant clusters, several appeared linked to common viral pathogens in a later analysis. Donor immune exposure was known only as CMV serostatus. Researchers reported from a later analysis that most CMV-associated TCR beta chains appeared HLA-restricted.

Worth noting for this clone: Its target is not known.

V and J are TRBV5-1 and TRBJ2-7, with 9 bases identical to TRBD1. Source material: PBMCs. The receptor's source is a man aged 55-75 years in good health and CMV-seropositive. The CDR3 is CASSLDRTGVSYEQYF. In nucleotides, the CDR3 is TGCGCCAGCAGCTTGGATAGGACAGGGGTCTCCTACGAGCAGTACTTC.